These 18 T cell receptor delta chains came from one sample sequenced in a study of human gamma delta and Vdelta1 T cells. TCRdb reran clone calling via CATT on the PCR reads. The sample has roughly 13,000 delta-chain clones, over 40% seen once. Their target antigens are unknown. Source material: Vdelta1 gamma-delta T cells from blood grown in culture (DOT cells). The source of these receptors is a human donor in good health.

The chain carries TRDV1 and TRDJ1; D perhaps matches TRDD3 (5 bases). Germline V lookup: CDR1 TSWWSYY, CDR2 QGS. The length of the CDR3 is 19 residues. Trimming removed 2 bases at V and 3 bases at J, with 25 bases between. In nucleotides, the CDR3 is TGTGCTCTTGGGGAATCCCACTCCGGGCTGGGAGTTCGTGCCGATAAACTCATCTTT. This encodes CALGESHSGLGVRADKLIF.

The rearrangement links TRDV1 to TRDJ1, with 12 positions matching TRDD3. The CDR3 has 25 amino acids. CDR1 is TSWWSYY and CDR2 is QGS in the germline V gene. The V and J ends lost 4 bases and 2 bases, in that order; junction bases with no gene match: 32. The CDR3 sequence is CALGGMFLPTVLGDTLEFRTDKLIF. The CDR3 nucleotides read TGTGCTCTTGGGGGAATGTTCCTTCCTACAGTACTGGGGGATACTTTAGAGTTTCGTACCGATAAACTCATCTTT.

The chain employs TRDV1 and TRDJ1; tentatively, D is TRDD3 (6 bases). There are 19 residues in the CDR3. Trimming took off 1 base at V and 3 bases at J, with 24 bases between the two ends. Per the germline V gene, CDR1 is TSWWSYY and CDR2 is QGS. The chain's CDR3 is CALGEPPTPGIRASDKLIF. In nucleotides, the CDR3 is TGTGCTCTTGGGGAACCTCCAACCCCGGGGATTAGGGCCTCCGATAAACTCATCTTT.

This chain joins TRDV1 and TRDJ1, with no clear D. Trimming left V 4 bases short and J 2 bases short, with 11 bases between. This CDR3 spans 14 amino acids. Per germline, CDR1 TSWWSYY and CDR2 QGS. CDR3: CALGVPHPTDKLIF. The CDR3 bases are TGTGCTCTTGGGGTGCCCCACCCGACCGATAAACTCATCTTT.

The rearrangement joins TRDV1 to TRDJ2; 8 bases align to TRDD3. Germline V gene data show CDR1 as TSWWSYY and CDR2 as QGS. V was pared by 4 bases and J by 6 bases, with 10 bases of the junction left unmatched. The CDR3 is 16 residues long. The DNA for the CDR3 is TGTGCTCTTGGGGGGGGTAAGGGATACGCGTCAGCACAACTCTTCTTT. Protein product: CALGGGKGYASAQLFF.

In regard to this clone: This sample also contains other DNA sequences that code for the same CDR3. The chain recombines TRDV1 with TRDJ1; D perhaps matches TRDD3 (6 bases). Germline values: CDR1 TSWWSYY, CDR2 QGS. V lost 3 bases, J lost 7 bases, and 18 bases lay in between. This CDR3 is built from 15 residues. The CDR3 DNA follows: TGTGCTCTTGGGGACCCTTGGGATAAGGGCGGTAAACTCATCTTT. Translating it yields CALGDPWDKGGKLIF.

This sequence joins TRDV1 and TRDJ1, with D possibly called TRDD2 or TRDD3 (5 bases each). Germline V CDR1 and CDR2: TSWWSYY, QGS. CDR3 length: 23 residues. V shed 0 bases and J shed 0 bases, with 32 bases lying between them. The CDR3 loop reads CALGELDFSHPYLGFPYTDKLIF. In DNA form, the CDR3 reads TGTGCTCTTGGGGAACTAGACTTTTCTCACCCCTACTTGGGGTTCCCGTACACCGATAAACTCATCTTT.

This clone was found a few times. The chain combines TRDV1 with TRDJ1, with 11 bases identical to TRDD3. The germline gives CDR1 TSWWSYY, CDR2 QGS. Trimming at V came to 1 base and at J to 0 bases, leaving 31 bases not matched to a gene. There are 26 residues in the CDR3. The chain's CDR3 is CALGEHSPPRYGMGDTRGTYTDKLIF. The CDR3 DNA is TGTGCTCTTGGGGAACATTCGCCTCCTCGCTACGGGATGGGGGATACGCGTGGGACGTACACCGATAAACTCATCTTT.

The rearrangement joins TRDV1 to TRDJ1; D possibly corresponds to TRDD2 (9 bases). This CDR3 comprises 23 residues. Trimming cost V 4 bases and J 0 bases, with 36 bases left between them. Germline V gene lookup returns CDR1 TSWWSYY and CDR2 QGS. The CDR3, as DNA: TGTGCTCTTGGGGGAGAAGGCCTTCCTACGCCCCTGGGGGACGATCACCACACCGATAAACTCATCTTT. Translated, it gives CALGGEGLPTPLGDDHHTDKLIF.

The chain recombines TRDV1 with TRDJ2; 10 nucleotides agree with TRDD3. The CDR3 has 21 residues. Per the germline V gene, CDR1 is TSWWSYY and CDR2 is QGS. The V segment lost 3 bases and the J segment 0 bases; nucleotides outside the gene matches: 16. The CDR3 sequence is CALGDPWSPTGGFPLTAQLFF. In DNA, the CDR3 is TGTGCTCTTGGGGACCCATGGTCCCCTACTGGGGGATTCCCTTTGACAGCACAACTCTTCTTT.

The rearrangement joins TRDV1 to TRDJ1, with D possibly matching TRDD3 (6 bases). This CDR3 region has 21 residues. Trimming removed 3 bases from V and 0 bases from J, with 29 bases in between. Germline V gene sequence: CDR1 TSWWSYY, CDR2 QGS. The CDR3, as DNA: TGTGCTCTTGGGGAGTTGGCCGCGGTGGGGGTACTGTGTTTCTACACCGATAAACTCATCTTT. Amino acids: CALGELAAVGVLCFYTDKLIF.

This clone came up a few times. The rearrangement uses TRDV1 and TRDJ1; 8 positions match TRDD3. CDR1 TSWWSYY and CDR2 QGS come from the germline V gene. The CDR3 totals 18 residues. Losses at the gene ends were 0 bases for V and 2 bases for J; bases not matched to a gene: 11. CDR3 in amino acids: CALGELYLPGIQTDKLIF. The CDR3, as DNA: TGTGCTCTTGGGGAACTTTACCTACCGGGGATACAGACCGATAAACTCATCTTT.

The J gene is TRDJ1, the V gene TRDV1; 7 bases map to TRDD3. With 1 base clipped from V and 11 bases from J, the junction kept 7 bases outside the gene matches. The CDR3 is made up of 13 amino acids. Germline CDR1 TSWWSYY, CDR2 QGS. For the CDR3, the DNA is TGTGCTCTTGGGGAACGAGGGGGATCCCTTCTCATCTTT. Translated, it gives CALGERGGSLLIF.

This clone came up a few times. This chain links TRDV1 with TRDJ1, with TRDD3 matching over 7 bases. This CDR3 contains 18 residues. Trimming took 3 bases from V and 5 from J; bases not matched to a gene: 18. CDR1 is TSWWSYY and CDR2 is QGS in the germline V gene. The CDR3 region is CALGDFPKAWGSKDKLIF. Here the CDR3 DNA reads TGTGCTCTTGGGGATTTTCCCAAGGCTTGGGGGAGCAAGGATAAACTCATCTTT.

The rearrangement links TRDV1 to TRDJ1, with a possible D match to TRDD3 (6 bases). This CDR3 spans 26 amino acids. V was shortened by 5 bases and J by 1 base, with 47 bases between the two germline ends. CDR1 is TSWWSYY, CDR2 QGS, per germline. The CDR3 DNA is TGTGCTCTTGGGTCTTTTTCCTGGGTTCCCCGCGTAAGGGGGGGAATTGGCCCGGGGGGCACCGATAAACTCATCTTT. Protein product: CALGSFSWVPRVRGGIGPGGTDKLIF.

The V call is TRDV1, the J call TRDJ1, with 9 bases identical to TRDD2. Germline V gene data show CDR1 as TSWWSYY and CDR2 as QGS. The CDR3 totals 20 residues. The ends lost 5 bases at V and 0 bases at J; junction bases unmatched: 19. The CDR3 DNA follows: TGTGCTCTTGGGCCTTCCTACTTTTTGGGGGGACTCACGGACACCGATAAACTCATCTTT. It encodes CALGPSYFLGGLTDTDKLIF.

This clone was recorded a few times. The rearrangement joins TRDV1 to TRDJ1; D is unresolved. The ends were cut back, 2 bases at V and 10 bases at J, with 29 bases in the middle. The germline V gene encodes CDR1 TSWWSYY and CDR2 QGS. The CDR3 extends over 18 amino acids. The CDR3, as DNA: TGTGCTCTTGGGGAAGGGAGGGTCTACGCGGGCGGGGCCCGTAGACTCATCTTT. Its protein product is CALGEGRVYAGGARRLIF.

Only one count was recorded for this clone. This clone may be a read error of a much larger clone one base away. This sequence joins TRDV1 and TRDJ1; TRDD3 matches at 9 bases. CDR1 and CDR2 from the germline V gene are TSWWSYY and QGS. V dropped 1 base and J dropped 0; count of bases not matched to a gene: 24. The CDR3 spans 23 residues. The CDR3 sequence is CALGEPSSFGILGENIYTDKLIF. DNA of the CDR3: TGTGCTCTTGGGGAACCAAGCTCCTTCGGCATACTGGGGGAAAACATTTACACCGATAAACTCATCTTT.